Presented here are 27 T cell receptor beta chains from one specimen sequenced in a study of OX40 agonist ivuxolimab in advanced cancers. Measured with immunoSEQ multiplex PCR; TCRdb has only the in-frame clones, and not every one. The sample lists 95,000 to 150,000 clones, 93% seen once, with around 0.15% in the top ten. The sequenced sample was CD4+ or CD8+ T cells sorted from blood, obtained in a trial of the OX40 agonist ivuxolimab. The receptors shown here come from an adult with an advanced solid tumor such as melanoma, head and neck, liver or kidney cancer.

The chain is built from TRBV30 and TRBJ1-5, with no clear D. V was cut by 7 bases and J by 5 bases, with 18 bases left in between. Per the germline V gene, CDR1 is GTSNPN and CDR2 is SVGIG (reference sequence). The CDR3 extends over 14 amino acids. CDR3 DNA: TGTGCCTCCCAGTGGGGAATTGGCGATCAGCCCCAGCATTTT. Translating it yields CASQWGIGDQPQHF.

This clone has just a few counts. The chain carries TRBV4-1 and TRBJ1-2; D remains unclear. The germline V and J ends were trimmed by 1 base and 8 bases, with 17 bases remaining between them. The germline gives CDR1 MGHRA, CDR2 YSYEKL. The CDR3 is 15 residues long. CDR3 DNA: TGCGCCAGCAGCCAAGTCGTGGGTAGGGCCTCCGGCTACACCTTC. It codes for CASSQVVGRASGYTF.

The chain recombines TRBV4-1 with TRBJ2-7; 10 bases are a match to TRBD1. Germline CDR1 reads MGHRA; CDR2 reads YSYEKL. The CDR3 has 15 residues. V was clipped by 1 base and J by 5 bases; unmatched bases: 5. CDR3 sequence reads: CASSQGGQGRNEQYF. The CDR3 DNA sequence: TGCGCCAGCAGCCAAGGGGGACAGGGGAGAAACGAGCAGTACTTC.

The rearrangement joins TRBV5-4 to TRBJ2-1; D gene ambiguous. The CDR3 has 14 amino acids. Germline V gene lookup returns CDR1 SGHNT and CDR2 YYREEE (reference sequence). Between the trimmed V and J ends, which lost 3 bases and 5 bases, there was a span of 12 bases. The DNA for the CDR3 is TGTGCCAGCAGCTGGATGGGGATTGACAATGAGCAGTTCTTC. This gives the protein CASSWMGIDNEQFF.

The rearrangement joins TRBV2 to TRBJ2-7; 10 bases are shared with TRBD2. The V gene's germline CDR1 is SNHLY and CDR2 FYNNEI. The V gene end was trimmed by 3 bases and the J gene end by 5 bases; junction bases not matched to a gene: 4. This CDR3 has 14 amino acids. The CDR3 protein is CASSDGLAVHEQYF. The CDR3 nucleotides are TGTGCCAGCAGTGACGGACTAGCGGTCCACGAGCAGTACTTC.

Only one count was recorded for this clone. The gene calls are TRBV9 and TRBJ2-1; TRBD2 aligns across 12 bases. This CDR3 comprises 15 residues. Per germline, CDR1 SGDLS and CDR2 YYNGEE. V dropped 0 bases and J dropped 7; count of bases not matched to a gene: 2. The CDR3 loop reads CASSVASGGVNEQFF. DNA for the CDR3: TGTGCCAGCAGCGTAGCTAGCGGGGGGGTAAATGAGCAGTTCTTC.

The chain recombines TRBV5-1 with TRBJ2-2, with 13 bases identical to TRBD2. The CDR3 consists of 16 residues. CDR1 is SGHRS and CDR2 is YFSETQ in the germline V gene. V gave up 4 bases and J gave up 5 bases; unmatched junction bases: 5. CDR3 bases: TGCGCCAGCAGCCCTCCGGGACTAGCGGGAACCGGGGAGCTGTTTTTT. Amino acids: CASSPPGLAGTGELFF.

The rearrangement joins TRBV6-5 to TRBJ1-4; 7 bases fit TRBD1. V shed 2 bases and J 8 bases; nucleotides not matched to a gene: 5. There are 14 residues in the CDR3. Germline CDR1 reads MNHEY; CDR2 reads SVGAGI. This chain's CDR3 is CASSYRRGQEKLFF. The CDR3 DNA is TGTGCCAGCAGTTACCGGAGGGGGCAAGAAAAACTGTTTTTT.

V is TRBV28 and J is TRBJ1-2, with 7 positions matching TRBD1. The germline CDR1 and CDR2 sequences are MDHEN and SYDVKM. The CDR3 runs 12 residues. The J segment lost 5 bases and the V segment lost 6 bases, leaving 3 bases of the junction unmatched. CDR3: CASRTGEYGYTF. The CDR3 bases are TGTGCCAGCAGAACAGGGGAATATGGCTACACCTTC.

V and J are TRBV28 and TRBJ2-7; D is possibly TRBD1 (6 bases). The CDR3 is made up of 14 amino acids. Germline CDR1 and CDR2: MDHEN and SYDVKM. V shed 6 bases and J shed 6 bases, with 18 bases lying between them. Here the CDR3 reads CASRTGQFIGEQYF. CDR3 DNA sequence: TGTGCCAGCAGGACTGGACAGTTCATCGGCGAGCAGTACTTC.

There are a few counts of this clone. The rearrangement uses TRBV7-9 and TRBJ2-7; TRBD1 aligns across 12 bases. The CDR3 spans 14 residues. The V and J ends lost 3 bases and 6 bases, in that order; junction bases with no gene match: 3. The germline V gene has CDR1 SEHNR and CDR2 FQNEAQ (reference sequence). CDR3 residues: CASSFSGQGAEQYF. The CDR3 DNA reads TGTGCCAGCAGCTTCTCGGGACAGGGGGCCGAGCAGTACTTC.

This clone showed up just once. This rearrangement joins TRBV9 to TRBJ2-1, with D possibly TRBD2 on 5 matching bases. CDR3 length: 14 residues. Trimming cost V 3 bases and J 6 bases, with 13 bases left between them. Per germline, CDR1 SGDLS and CDR2 YYNGEE. The CDR3 nucleotides read TGTGCCAGCAGCGCAGCGGTCCCGGGCAATGAGCAGTTCTTC. Protein sequence: CASSAAVPGNEQFF.

This sequence joins TRBV6-1 and TRBJ2-7; D might be TRBD1 or TRBD2, each matching 5 bases. The CDR3 length is 14 residues. Germline V gene data show CDR1 as MNHNS and CDR2 as SASEGT. With 6 bases removed from V and 2 bases from J, the gap between germline ends came to 14 bases. CDR3 nucleotide sequence: TGTGCCAGCAGACCGGGACGGTTTACCTACGAGCAGTACTTC. Its protein product is CASRPGRFTYEQYF.

This chain joins TRBV27 and TRBJ1-1; a weak D match, TRBD1 (5 bases). V lost 5 bases and J 4 bases, leaving 17 bases between the germline ends. Germline CDR1 reads MNHEY; CDR2 reads SMNVEV (reference sequence). This CDR3 has 15 amino acids. The CDR3 spells CASSGNRFRSTEAFF. CDR3 sequence (DNA): TGTGCCAGCAGTGGGAACAGGTTTCGAAGCACTGAAGCTTTCTTT.

This clone was seen just once. The chain uses TRBV28 and TRBJ2-1, with 10 nucleotides matching TRBD1. There are 16 residues in the CDR3. Unmatched junction bases numbered 4, after V lost 4 bases and J lost 1 base. CDR1 and CDR2 from the germline V gene are MDHEN and SYDVKM. CDR3 nucleotide sequence: TGTGCCAGCAGTTCCGGGACAGGGGTATCCTACAATGAGCAGTTCTTC. It encodes CASSSGTGVSYNEQFF.

The genes are TRBV6-1 and TRBJ2-6, with no clear D. Germline lookup yields CDR1 MNHNS and CDR2 SASEGT. Trimming stripped 8 bases from V and 0 bases from J, with 8 bases between. The CDR3 sequence is 14 residues long. The CDR3 loop reads CASRHVSGANVLTF. CDR3 nucleotides: TGTGCCAGCCGACACGTCTCTGGGGCCAACGTCCTGACTTTC.

This clone was detected once. V is TRBV9 and J is TRBJ2-1; D call uncertain. This CDR3 region has 14 residues. Per germline, CDR1 SGDLS and CDR2 YYNGEE. Trimming pared 0 bases from V and 4 bases from J, leaving 8 bases between. The CDR3 DNA sequence: TGTGCCAGCAGCGTAGAGAGCGAATACAATGAGCAGTTCTTC. The encoded protein is CASSVESEYNEQFF. The variable domain in full, completed from reference TRBV9 and TRBJ2-1, reads DSGVTQTPKHLITATGQRVTLRCSPRSGDLSVYWYQQSLDQGLQFLIQYYNGEERAKGNILERFSAQQFPDLHSELNLSSLELGDSALYFCASSVESEYNEQFFGPGTRLTVL.

The rearrangement joins TRBV6-1 to TRBJ2-1, with TRBD2 matching 9 bases. V shed 2 bases and J 0 bases; nucleotides not matched to a gene: 17. Per germline, CDR1 MNHNS and CDR2 SASEGT. The CDR3 totals 21 residues. CDR3 region: CASSESGIAGLARGSYNEQFF. The CDR3 DNA reads TGTGCCAGCAGTGAATCGGGGATTGCGGGACTAGCAAGGGGCTCCTACAATGAGCAGTTCTTC.

This clone was seen once. The J gene is TRBJ2-7, the V gene TRBV19; D possibly uses TRBD1 or TRBD2 (5 bases each). The CDR3 has 15 residues. Germline values: CDR1 LNHDA, CDR2 SQIVND (reference sequence). Trimming removed 1 base at V and 4 bases at J, with 14 bases between. CDR3 nucleotides: TGTGCCAGTAGTATAGGTCAGCTGAGGGGATACGAGCAGTACTTC. It codes for CASSIGQLRGYEQYF.

The V and J genes are TRBV6-4 and TRBJ2-3, with 9 bases lining up with TRBD2. Germline CDR1 and CDR2: MRHNA and SNTAGT. The CDR3 is 15 amino acids. Unmatched junction bases numbered 7, after V lost 6 bases and J lost 3 bases. CDR3 amino acids: CASRISSGTTDTQYF. The CDR3 region has the DNA TGTGCCAGCAGAATATCTAGCGGGACAACAGATACGCAGTATTTT.

In this sample, this clone turned up once. The chain combines TRBV19 with TRBJ2-3, with 7 nucleotides matching TRBD2. Germline lookup yields CDR1 LNHDA and CDR2 SQIVND (reference sequence). The junction had 2 bases not matched to a gene; V was cut back by 4 bases and J by 1 base. This CDR3 region has 14 residues. The CDR3 nucleotides read TGTGCCAGTAGTACCCTAGCGGGCACAGATACGCAGTATTTT. Encoded protein: CASSTLAGTDTQYF.

This clone was seen just once. The V and J genes are TRBV6-1 and TRBJ2-5, with 7 bases matching TRBD2. The V gene end was trimmed by 5 bases and the J gene end by 4 bases; junction bases not matched to a gene: 4. This CDR3 is built from 13 residues. Per germline, CDR1 MNHNS and CDR2 SASEGT. CDR3 residues: CASSWGGRETQYF. The CDR3 coding sequence is TGTGCCAGCAGTTGGGGGGGGAGAGAGACCCAGTACTTC.

The table lists this clone with a few counts. The chain recombines TRBV19 with TRBJ2-1, with D perhaps TRBD1 or TRBD2 (5 bases each). V lost 9 bases and J 12 bases, leaving 18 bases between the germline ends. Germline loops: CDR1 LNHDA, CDR2 SQIVND (reference sequence). The CDR3 has 12 residues. CDR3 sequence reads: CASGADWKGQFF. In DNA, the CDR3 is TGTGCCAGCGGGGCGGATTGGAAAGGGCAGTTCTTC.

The genes are TRBV4-1 and TRBJ2-5; maybe TRBD1 (5 bases). The CDR3 is 14 amino acids. V was cut by 4 bases and J by 4 bases, with 13 bases left in between. Looked up from germline, CDR1 is MGHRA and CDR2 is YSYEKL. The CDR3: CASSREGQGETQYF. The CDR3 region has the DNA TGCGCCAGCAGCCGGGAAGGACAAGGAGAGACCCAGTACTTC.

The genes are TRBV2 and TRBJ1-6, with D perhaps TRBD1 (6 bases). The CDR3 extends over 17 amino acids. Germline V CDR1 and CDR2: SNHLY, FYNNEI. V was cut by 6 bases and J by 2 bases, with 17 bases left in between. For the CDR3, the DNA is TGTGCCAGCAGGGGCAATCGGACAGTCACCTATAATTCACCCCTCCACTTT. Its translation is CASRGNRTVTYNSPLHF.

J is TRBJ2-2 and V is TRBV4-1, with 8 bases lining up with TRBD2. Germline CDR1 and CDR2: MGHRA and YSYEKL. The CDR3 totals 18 residues. The ends lost 0 bases at V and 6 bases at J; junction bases unmatched: 12. CDR3 amino acids: CASSQDSRIAGGAGELFF. The CDR3 DNA is TGCGCCAGCAGCCAAGACTCAAGAATCGCGGGAGGAGCCGGGGAGCTGTTTTTT.

This clone has a single count. The V gene is TRBV6-5, the J gene TRBJ1-2, with TRBD1 as a possible D gene (6 bases). The CDR3 is 16 residues long. CDR1 is MNHEY and CDR2 is SVGAGI in the germline V gene. V dropped 2 bases and J dropped 0 bases, with 13 bases sitting between them. This CDR3 reads CASSYVPGGTNYGYTF. For the CDR3, the DNA is TGTGCCAGCAGTTACGTTCCGGGGGGCACTAACTATGGCTACACCTTC.